This T cell receptor (beta chain) was recovered during a study of blood T cell repertoires in COVID-19. Overall study context: Some COVID-19 samples were acute and others convalescent; all came from the United States, Italy and Spain. PBMCs, B-cell-depleted T cells, or T cells were the source of the cDNA or gDNA that made up the material.

The V segment lost 1 base and the J segment 1 base; nucleotides outside the gene matches: 6. This CDR3 has 16 amino acids. CDR1 and CDR2 (germline): SGHDT, YYEEEE. Authors' analysis steps: Reference gene primer amplification gave nucleated cell count estimates. Generated by immunoSEQ multiplex PCR, the TCRdb table keeps only in-frame clones and is missing some. That table supplies the V and J calls and clone size; D and trimming were determined from the DNA. In the table there are some 380,000 clones, 70% to 85% of which are singletons. This clone was seen only once. The sequenced material came from peripheral blood. The sequence was obtained from a human donor with acute or convalescent COVID-19. The donor label of this sample is uncertain. V usage is TRBV5-6 and J usage is TRBJ2-3; 7 bases line up with TRBD1. The CDR3 sequence is CASSLFGQARTDTQYF. CDR3 DNA: TGTGCCAGCAGCTTGTTCGGACAGGCGCGCACAGATACGCAGTATTTT.